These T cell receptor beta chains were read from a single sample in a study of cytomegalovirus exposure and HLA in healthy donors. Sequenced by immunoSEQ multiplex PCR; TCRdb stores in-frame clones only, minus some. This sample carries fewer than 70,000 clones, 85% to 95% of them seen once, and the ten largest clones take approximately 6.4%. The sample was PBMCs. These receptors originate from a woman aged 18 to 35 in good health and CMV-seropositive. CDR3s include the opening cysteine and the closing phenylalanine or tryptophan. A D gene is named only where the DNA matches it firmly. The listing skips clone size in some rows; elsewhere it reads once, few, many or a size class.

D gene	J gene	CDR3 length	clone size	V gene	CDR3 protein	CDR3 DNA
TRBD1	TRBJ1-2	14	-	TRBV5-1	CASSLGATGEGYTF	TGCGCCAGCAGCTTGGGGGCGACAGGGGAAGGCTACACCTTC
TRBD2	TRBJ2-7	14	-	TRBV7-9	CASSLTAGVYEQYF	TGTGCCAGCAGCTTAACAGCGGGGGTATACGAGCAGTACTTC
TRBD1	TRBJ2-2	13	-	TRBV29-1	CSVRTGGAGELFF	TGCAGCGTCCGGACAGGGGGCGCCGGGGAGCTGTTTTTT
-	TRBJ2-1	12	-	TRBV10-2	CASSNPSTEQFF	TGCGCCAGTTCCAACCCAAGCACTGAGCAGTTCTTC
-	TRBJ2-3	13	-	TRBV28	CASVGGFTDTQYF	TGTGCCAGCGTAGGGGGTTTCACAGATACGCAGTATTTT
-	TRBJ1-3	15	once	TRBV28	CASSGGAVYGNTIYF	TGTGCCAGCAGCGGGGGGGCGGTATATGGAAACACCATATATTTT
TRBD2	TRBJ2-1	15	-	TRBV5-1	CASSTMAGESFEQFF	TGCGCCAGCAGCACGATGGCGGGAGAGAGTTTTGAGCAGTTCTTC
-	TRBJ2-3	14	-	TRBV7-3	CASGVAEMSDTQYF	TGTGCCAGCGGCGTTGCGGAGATGTCGGATACGCAGTATTTT
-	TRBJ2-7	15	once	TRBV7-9	CASSLTLDRAYEQYF	TGTGCCAGCAGCTTAACCCTGGACAGAGCCTACGAGCAGTACTTC
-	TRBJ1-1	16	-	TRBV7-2	CASSFGGLGMNTEAFF	TGTGCCAGCAGCTTCGGGGGGTTGGGGATGAACACTGAAGCTTTCTTT
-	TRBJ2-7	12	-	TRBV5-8	CASSLTAYEQYF	TGTGCCAGCAGCTTGACGGCCTACGAGCAGTACTTC
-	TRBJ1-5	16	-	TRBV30	CAWSIGQLYSNQPQHF	TGTGCCTGGAGTATAGGACAGCTTTATAGCAATCAGCCCCAGCATTTT
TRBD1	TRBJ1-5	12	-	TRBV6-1	CAGQGRDQPQHF	TGTGCCGGACAGGGGCGGGATCAGCCCCAGCATTTT
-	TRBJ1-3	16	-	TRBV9	CASRPGGLSSGNTIYF	TGTGCCAGCCGCCCGGGAGGGCTGAGCTCTGGAAACACCATATATTTT
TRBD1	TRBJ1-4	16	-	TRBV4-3	CASSPIDRAKGEKLFF	TGCGCCAGCAGCCCTATAGACAGGGCAAAGGGTGAAAAACTGTTTTTT
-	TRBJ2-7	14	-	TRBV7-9	CASSSREGPDEQYF	TGTGCCAGCAGCTCGCGGGAAGGGCCGGACGAGCAGTACTTC
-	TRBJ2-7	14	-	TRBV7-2	CASSFDPSGYEQYF	TGTGCCAGCAGCTTCGACCCCAGCGGGTACGAGCAGTACTTC
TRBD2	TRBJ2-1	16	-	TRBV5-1	CASSPGMASGMNEQFF	TGCGCCAGCAGCCCGGGTATGGCTAGCGGGATGAATGAGCAGTTCTTC
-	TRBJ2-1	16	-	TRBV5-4	CASSLGRGSSYNEQFF	TGTGCCAGCAGCTTGGGTCGGGGGAGCTCCTACAATGAGCAGTTCTTC
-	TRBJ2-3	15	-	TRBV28	CASSLPNGGMNTQYF	TGTGCCAGCAGTTTGCCGAATGGGGGCATGAATACGCAGTATTTT
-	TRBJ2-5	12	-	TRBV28	CASRPQGETQYF	TGTGCCAGCAGACCTCAGGGCGAGACCCAGTACTTC
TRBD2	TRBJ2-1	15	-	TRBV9	CASSGGGAALNEQFF	TGTGCCAGCAGCGGCGGGGGGGCCGCCCTCAATGAGCAGTTCTTC
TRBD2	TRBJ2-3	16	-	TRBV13	CASSLSSGRPTDTQYF	TGTGCCAGCAGCCTCAGTAGCGGGAGGCCCACAGATACGCAGTATTTT
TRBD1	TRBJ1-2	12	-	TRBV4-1	CASSPRDSGYTF	TGCGCCAGCAGCCCTAGGGACAGTGGCTACACCTTC
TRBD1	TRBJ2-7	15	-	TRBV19	CASSTGTGDFYEQYF	TGTGCCAGTTCAACCGGGACAGGGGATTTCTACGAGCAGTACTTC
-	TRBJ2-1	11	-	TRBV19	CASSIRETQFF	TGTGCCAGTAGTATACGGGAGACGCAGTTCTTC
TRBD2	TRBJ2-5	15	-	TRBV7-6	CASRSSGLEQETQYF	TGTGCCAGTAGATCTTCGGGACTAGAGCAAGAGACCCAGTACTTC
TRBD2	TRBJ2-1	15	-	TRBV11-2	CASTRAGGQGNEQFF	TGTGCCAGCACCCGAGCGGGGGGTCAAGGGAATGAGCAGTTCTTC
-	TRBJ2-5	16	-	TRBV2	CASRTIGAEWPETQYF	TGTGCCAGCAGAACGATAGGAGCGGAATGGCCAGAGACCCAGTACTTC
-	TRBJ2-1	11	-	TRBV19	CASSGAGEQFF	TGTGCCAGTAGTGGGGCAGGCGAGCAGTTCTTC
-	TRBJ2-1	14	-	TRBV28	CASSLGSYYNEQFF	TGTGCCAGCAGTTTGGGCAGTTACTACAATGAGCAGTTCTTC